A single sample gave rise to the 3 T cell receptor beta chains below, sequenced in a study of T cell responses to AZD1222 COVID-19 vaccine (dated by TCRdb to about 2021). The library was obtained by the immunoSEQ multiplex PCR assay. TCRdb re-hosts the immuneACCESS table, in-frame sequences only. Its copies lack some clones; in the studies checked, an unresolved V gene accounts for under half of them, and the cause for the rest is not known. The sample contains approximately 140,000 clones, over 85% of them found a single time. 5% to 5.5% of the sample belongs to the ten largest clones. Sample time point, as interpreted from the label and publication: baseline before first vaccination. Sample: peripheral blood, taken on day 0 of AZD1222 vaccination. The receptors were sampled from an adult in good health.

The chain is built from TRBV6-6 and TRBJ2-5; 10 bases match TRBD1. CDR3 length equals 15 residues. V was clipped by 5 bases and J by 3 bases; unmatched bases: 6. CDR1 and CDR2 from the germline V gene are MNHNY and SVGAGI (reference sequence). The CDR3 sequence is CASSTGTGVKETQYF. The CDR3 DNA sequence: TGTGCCAGCAGTACCGGGACAGGGGTGAAAGAGACCCAGTACTTC.

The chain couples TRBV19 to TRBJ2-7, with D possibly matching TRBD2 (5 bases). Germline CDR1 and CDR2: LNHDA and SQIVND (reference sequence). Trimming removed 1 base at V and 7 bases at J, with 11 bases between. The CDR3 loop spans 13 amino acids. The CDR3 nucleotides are TGTGCCAGTAGTATAGGAGGAGGCCCGGAGCAGTACTTC. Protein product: CASSIGGGPEQYF.

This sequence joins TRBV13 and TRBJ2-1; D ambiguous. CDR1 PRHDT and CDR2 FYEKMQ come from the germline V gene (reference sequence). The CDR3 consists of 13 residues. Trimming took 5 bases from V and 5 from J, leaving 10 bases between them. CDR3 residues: CASSPASDNEQFF. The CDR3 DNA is TGTGCCAGCAGCCCGGCCAGCGACAATGAGCAGTTCTTC.